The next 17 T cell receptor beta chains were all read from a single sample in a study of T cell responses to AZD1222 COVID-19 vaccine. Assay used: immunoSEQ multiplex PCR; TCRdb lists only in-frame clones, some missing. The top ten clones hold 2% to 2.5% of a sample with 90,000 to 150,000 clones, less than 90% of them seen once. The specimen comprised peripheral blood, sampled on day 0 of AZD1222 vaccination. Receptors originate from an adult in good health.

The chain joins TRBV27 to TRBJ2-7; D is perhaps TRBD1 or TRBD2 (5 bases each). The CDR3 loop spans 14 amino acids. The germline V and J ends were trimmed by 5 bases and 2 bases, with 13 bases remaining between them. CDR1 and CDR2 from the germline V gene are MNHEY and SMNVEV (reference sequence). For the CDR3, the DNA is TGTGCCAGCAGTCGCAGGGACGGGCCCTACGAGCAGTACTTC. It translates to CASSRRDGPYEQYF.

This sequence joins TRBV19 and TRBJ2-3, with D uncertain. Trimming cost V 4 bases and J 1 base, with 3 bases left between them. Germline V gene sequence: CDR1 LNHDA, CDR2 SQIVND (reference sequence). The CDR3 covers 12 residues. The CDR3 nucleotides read TGTGCCAGTAGTAGGGGCACAGATACGCAGTATTTT. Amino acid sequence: CASSRGTDTQYF.

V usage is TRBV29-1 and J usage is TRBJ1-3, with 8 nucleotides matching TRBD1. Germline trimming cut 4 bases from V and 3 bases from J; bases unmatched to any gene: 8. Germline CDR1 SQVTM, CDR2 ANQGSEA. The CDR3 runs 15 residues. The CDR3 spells CSVVQGDLRGNTIYF. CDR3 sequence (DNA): TGCAGCGTTGTACAGGGGGACCTTCGTGGAAACACCATATATTTT.

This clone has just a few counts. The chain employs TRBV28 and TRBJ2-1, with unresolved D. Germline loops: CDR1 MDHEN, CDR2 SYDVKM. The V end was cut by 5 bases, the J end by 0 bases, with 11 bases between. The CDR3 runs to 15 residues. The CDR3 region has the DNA TGTGCCAGCAGTCGATTCAGGAGCTCCTACAATGAGCAGTTCTTC. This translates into CASSRFRSSYNEQFF.

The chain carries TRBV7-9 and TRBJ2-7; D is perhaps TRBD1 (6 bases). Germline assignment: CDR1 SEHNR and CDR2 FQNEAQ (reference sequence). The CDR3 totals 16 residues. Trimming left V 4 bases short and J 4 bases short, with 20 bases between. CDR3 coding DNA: TGTGCCAGCAGCTCACTACAGGGTTCGTGGCAATACGAGCAGTACTTC. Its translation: CASSSLQGSWQYEQYF.

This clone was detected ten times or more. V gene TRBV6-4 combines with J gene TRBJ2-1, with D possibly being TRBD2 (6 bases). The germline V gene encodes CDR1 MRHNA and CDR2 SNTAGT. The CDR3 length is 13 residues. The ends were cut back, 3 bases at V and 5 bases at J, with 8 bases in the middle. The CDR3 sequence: CASSEEGHNEQFF. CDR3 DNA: TGTGCCAGCAGTGAGGAGGGGCACAATGAGCAGTTCTTC.

The DNA of the CDR3 is TGTGCCAGCAGCAAGGGACTAGCGGGAAATGAGCAGTTCTTC. Its translation is CASSKGLAGNEQFF. The chain uses TRBV7-9 and TRBJ2-1; TRBD2 matches 13 bases. The CDR3 sequence is 14 residues long. With V trimmed by 5 bases and J by 7 bases, 2 bases remained unmatched. CDR1 SEHNR and CDR2 FQNEAQ come from the germline V gene (reference sequence). The whole variable domain, remainder taken from reference TRBV7-9 and TRBJ2-1, is DTGVSQNPRHKITKRGQNVTFRCDPISEHNRLYWYRQTLGQGPEFLTYFQNEAQLEKSRLLSDRFSAERPKGSFSTLEIQRTEQGDSAMYLCASSKGLAGNEQFFGPGTRLTVL.

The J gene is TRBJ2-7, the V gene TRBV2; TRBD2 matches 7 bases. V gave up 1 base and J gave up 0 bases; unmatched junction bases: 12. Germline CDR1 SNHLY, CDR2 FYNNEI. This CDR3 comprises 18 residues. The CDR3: CASSEGTRSLGSSYEQYF. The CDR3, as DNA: TGTGCCAGCAGTGAAGGGACTAGGTCTTTGGGGTCCTCCTACGAGCAGTACTTC.

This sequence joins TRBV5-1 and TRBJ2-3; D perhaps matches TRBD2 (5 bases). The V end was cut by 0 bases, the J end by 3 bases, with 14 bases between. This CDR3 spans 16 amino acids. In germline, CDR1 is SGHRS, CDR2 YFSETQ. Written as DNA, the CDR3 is TGCGCCAGCAGCTTGGTCACGGCTAGCAAGACAGATACGCAGTATTTT. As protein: CASSLVTASKTDTQYF.

DNA for the CDR3: TGTGCCACCAAAAGGCCGACAGGGGTCGGGTACAATGAGCAGTTCTTC. As protein: CATKRPTGVGYNEQFF. The chain recombines TRBV28 with TRBJ2-1, with 8 bases fitting TRBD1. The CDR3 runs 16 residues. Germline CDR1 and CDR2: MDHEN and SYDVKM. Losses at the gene ends were 10 bases for V and 4 bases for J; bases not matched to a gene: 15.

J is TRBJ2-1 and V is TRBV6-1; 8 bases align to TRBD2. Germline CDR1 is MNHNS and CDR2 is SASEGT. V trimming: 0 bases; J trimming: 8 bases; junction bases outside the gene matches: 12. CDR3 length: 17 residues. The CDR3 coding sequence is TGTGCCAGCAGTGAAGCGCTTTCCAGCGGGAGAAGGTATGAGCAGTTCTTC. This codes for CASSEALSSGRRYEQFF.

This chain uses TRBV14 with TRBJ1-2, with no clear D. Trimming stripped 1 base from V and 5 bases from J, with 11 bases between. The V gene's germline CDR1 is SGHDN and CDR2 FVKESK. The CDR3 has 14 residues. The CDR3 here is CASSQGVRGYGYTF. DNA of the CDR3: TGTGCCAGCAGCCAAGGGGTCAGAGGATATGGCTACACCTTC. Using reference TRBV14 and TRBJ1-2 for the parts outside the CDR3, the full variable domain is EAGVTQFPSHSVIEKGQTVTLRCDPISGHDNLYWYRRVMGKEIKFLLHFVKESKQDESGMPNNRFLAERTGGTYSTLKVQPAELEDSGVYFCASSQGVRGYGYTFGSGTRLTVV.

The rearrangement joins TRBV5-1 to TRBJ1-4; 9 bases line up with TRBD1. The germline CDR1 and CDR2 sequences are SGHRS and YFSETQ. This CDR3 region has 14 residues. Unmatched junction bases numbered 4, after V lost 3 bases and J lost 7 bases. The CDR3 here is CASSYGTGSEKLFF. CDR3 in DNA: TGCGCCAGCAGCTACGGGACAGGGAGTGAAAAACTGTTTTTT. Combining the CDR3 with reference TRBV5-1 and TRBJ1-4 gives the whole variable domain KAGVTQTPRYLIKTRGQQVTLSCSPISGHRSVSWYQQTPGQGLQFLFEYFSETQRNKGNFPGRFSGRQFSNSRSEMNVSTLELGDSALYLCASSYGTGSEKLFFGSGTQLSVL.

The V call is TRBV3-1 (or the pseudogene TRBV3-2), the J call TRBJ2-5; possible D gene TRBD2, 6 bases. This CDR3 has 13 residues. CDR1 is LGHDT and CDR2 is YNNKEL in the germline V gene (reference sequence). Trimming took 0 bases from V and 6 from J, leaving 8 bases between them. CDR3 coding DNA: TGTGCCAGCAGCCAAGAAGCGGGTAAGACCCAGTACTTC. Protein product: CASSQEAGKTQYF.

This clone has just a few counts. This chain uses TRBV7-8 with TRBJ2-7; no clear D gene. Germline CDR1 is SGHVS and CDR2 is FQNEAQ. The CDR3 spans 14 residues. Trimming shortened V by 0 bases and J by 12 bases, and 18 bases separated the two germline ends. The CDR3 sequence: CASSLARLSPPRYF. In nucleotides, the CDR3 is TGTGCCAGCAGCTTAGCCCGCCTTAGCCCACCGCGGTACTTC.

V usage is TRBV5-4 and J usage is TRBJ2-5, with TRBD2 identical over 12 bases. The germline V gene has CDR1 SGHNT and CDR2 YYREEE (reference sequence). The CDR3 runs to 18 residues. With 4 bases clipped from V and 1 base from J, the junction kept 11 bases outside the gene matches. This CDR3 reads CASSQGLAGVNVQETQYF. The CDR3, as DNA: TGTGCCAGCAGCCAGGGACTAGCGGGTGTAAATGTCCAAGAGACCCAGTACTTC.

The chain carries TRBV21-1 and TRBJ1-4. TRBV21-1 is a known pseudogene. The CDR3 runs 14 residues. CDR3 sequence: CASITGAPNEKLFF. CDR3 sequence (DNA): TGTGCCAGCATAACGGGGGCCCCAAATGAAAAACTGTTTTTT.